This T cell receptor beta chain was captured in a study of T cells expressing NK-cell markers. Points from the study as a whole: A few donors showed these clonotypes also leading the CD3+CD56-NKG2C+ fraction. In more than 5 donors, dominant CD3+CD56+NKG2C+ clonotypes ranked among the top 10 CD8+ clonotypes.

For each CDR3 protein, TCRdb gives one entry from its re-call of the 5' RACE reads, without DNA. Here the sample table reports 500,000 to 700,000 distinct CDR3 sequences. As to this clonotype: Antigen specificity is unknown.

Germline V CDR1 and CDR2: DFQATT, SNEGSKA (reference sequence). The CDR3 extends over 17 amino acids. The sequence was obtained from a man aged 18 to 29 in good health. Sample: blood T cells: a sorted CD56 or NKG2C T cell subset, CD4+ or CD8+ T cells, or bulk PBMC T cells (not recorded which). This chain joins TRBV20-1 and TRBJ1-5; TCRdb calls TRBD1, which cannot be checked without DNA. The CDR3 loop reads CSARDSRQGVSNQPQHF.